The rows below give T cell receptor beta chains drawn from one sample of a study of cytomegalovirus exposure and HLA in healthy donors. This table comes from immunoSEQ multiplex PCR, and its TCRdb copy is limited to in-frame clones, with some not included. The sample carries 65,000 to 75,000 clones, approximately 70% recorded once. Input material: PBMCs. All receptors derive from a man aged 35 to 55 in good health and CMV-seropositive. The CDR3 runs from the conserved cysteine through the conserved F or W. D genes are given only for firm matches. Some rows mark clone size as missing; the rest say once, few, many or name a class of expanded clone.

>16|TRBJ1-2|TRBV5-8|-|-
TGTGCCAGCAGCTTGTATAACCAGGCCGCGCACTATGGCTACACCTTC
CASSLYNQAAHYGYTF
>16|TRBJ2-1|TRBV5-6|-|-
TGTGCCAGCAGTCCCGCCATCCGGACTATCTACAATGAGCAGTTCTTC
CASSPAIRTIYNEQFF
>16|TRBJ2-2|TRBV4-2|-|TRBD2
TGTGCCAGCAGCCATCCGGGACTAGCGGGTCACGGGGAGCTGTTTTTT
CASSHPGLAGHGELFF
>15|TRBJ1-1|TRBV10-3|-|TRBD1
TGTGCCATCAGTGAGAAGGTAGTGACTCCACAGGGGGCTTTCTTT
CAISEKVVTPQGAFF
>18|TRBJ1-2|TRBV7-8|-|-
TGTGCCAGCAGCTTAGTTGTGGGGCCCCAATTGACTAACTATGGCTACACCTTC
CASSLVVGPQLTNYGYTF
>11|TRBJ2-1|TRBV20-1|-|-
TGCAGTGCCGGGTCCTACAATGAGCAGTTCTTC
CSAGSYNEQFF
>17|TRBJ2-1|TRBV18|-|TRBD2
TGTGCCAGCTCACCATCAGGGAGGGCGGGACGCTACAATGAGCAGTTCTTC
CASSPSGRAGRYNEQFF
>15|TRBJ1-2|TRBV5-1|-|TRBD1
TGCGCCAGCAGCTTAAGGACAGGGGGCATTGATGGCTACACCTTC
CASSLRTGGIDGYTF
>14|TRBJ2-7|TRBV7-8|few|-
TGTGCCAGCAGCTTGACCCATCAGGACTACGAGCAGTACTTC
CASSLTHQDYEQYF
>15|TRBJ2-3|TRBV5-1|-|-
TGCGCCAGCAGTCCGAGTAGCAGAAGCACAGATACGCAGTATTTT
CASSPSSRSTDTQYF
>15|TRBJ2-7|TRBV4-2|many|TRBD2
TGTGCCAGCAGCCAAGATCCGAGCGGGGGTTACGAGCAGTACTTC
CASSQDPSGGYEQYF
>14|TRBJ1-2|TRBV6-5|-|TRBD1
TGTGCCAGCAGACTACTGACAGGGTTCTATGGCTACACCTTC
CASRLLTGFYGYTF
>15|TRBJ1-5|TRBV7-9|-|-
TGTGCCAGCAGCTTAGGTCAGGATGGCAATCAGCCCCAGCATTTT
CASSLGQDGNQPQHF
>13|TRBJ2-7|TRBV4-1|-|-
TGCGCCAGCAGCCAAGATCGGAGTTACGAGCAGTACTTC
CASSQDRSYEQYF
>13|TRBJ1-2|TRBV19|-|TRBD1
TGTGCCAGTACCCCCGACAGGGGCTATGGCTACACCTTC
CASTPDRGYGYTF
>14|TRBJ2-5|TRBV30|-|TRBD2
TGTGCCTGGAAACGGGCGGGGGGATCGGAGACCCAGTACTTC
CAWKRAGGSETQYF
>14|TRBJ2-5|TRBV6-6|few|TRBD2
TGTGCCAGCAGTACCACTAGCGTACAAGAGACCCAGTACTTC
CASSTTSVQETQYF
>17|TRBJ2-7|TRBV5-6|once|TRBD1
TGTGCCAGCAGCTTGGCAAACAGGGACAGAATTTCCTACGAGCAGTACTTC
CASSLANRDRISYEQYF
>13|TRBJ2-7|TRBV6-6|few|-
TGTGCCAGCAGTTTAGCGGTACCCTACGAGCAGTACTTC
CASSLAVPYEQYF
>14|TRBJ2-7|TRBV9|-|-
TGTGCCAGCAGTCGGGCGGGGCAGGGATACGAGCAGTACTTC
CASSRAGQGYEQYF
>13|TRBJ1-1|TRBV6-1|-|-
TGTGCCAGCATGAAGGAGACGAACACTGAAGCTTTCTTT
CASMKETNTEAFF
>13|TRBJ2-5|TRBV29-1|-|TRBD2
TGCAGCGTTGGGGAGGGACACCAAGAGACCCAGTACTTC
CSVGEGHQETQYF
>13|TRBJ2-1|TRBV19|few|TRBD2
TGTGCCAGTAGTATTCAGCGGGACTCTGAGCAGTTCTTC
CASSIQRDSEQFF
>15|TRBJ1-5|TRBV30|-|TRBD1
TGTGCCTGGAGTGCCACAGGGGGGAACAATCAGCCCCAGCATTTT
CAWSATGGNNQPQHF
>17|TRBJ2-5|TRBV7-7|-|-
TGTGCTAGCAGCCCTTATCGTCTGAGCAGCGTCCAAGAGACCCAGTACTTC
CASSPYRLSSVQETQYF
>14|TRBJ1-2|TRBV30|-|-
TGTGCCTGGGCAACAGGGCGGGTTATGAGGGGCTACACCTTC
CAWATGRVMRGYTF
>13|TRBJ2-7|TRBV5-1|few|-
TGCGCCAGCAGCTGGGGCACTACGTACGAGCAGTACTTC
CASSWGTTYEQYF
>15|TRBJ2-3|TRBV7-2|once|TRBD2
TGTGCCAGCTCAGGACGGGGCGGGGGGGCAGATACGCAGTATTTT
CASSGRGGGADTQYF
>15|TRBJ1-6|TRBV27|few|-
TGTGCCAGCAGTTACAGCAGCTCCTATAATTCACCCCTCCACTTT
CASSYSSSYNSPLHF
>15|TRBJ1-2|TRBV15|-|-
TGTGCCACCAGCAGAGATAACGGGGCGGACTATGGCCACACCTTC
CATSRDNGADYGHTF
>16|TRBJ1-4|TRBV7-6|-|-
TGTGCCAGCAGCGCTACGGTCCCGGGAACTAATGAAAAACTGTTTTTT
CASSATVPGTNEKLFF
>13|TRBJ1-6|TRBV15|-|-
TGTGCCACCAGCAGAGACCGGAGTTCACCCCTCCACTTT
CATSRDRSSPLHF
>16|TRBJ2-4|TRBV30|-|TRBD2
TGTGCCTGGAGGGCCCCGGGGGGTTGGTCCAAAAACATTCAGTACTTC
CAWRAPGGWSKNIQYF
>14|TRBJ1-1|TRBV18|-|-
TGTGCCAGCTCCCCAGCACTCCGGAGCACTGAAGCTTTCTTT
CASSPALRSTEAFF
>16|TRBJ1-5|TRBV18|-|TRBD1
TGTGCCAGCTCACCAGGACAGGGTGTAGGCAATCAGCCCCAGCATTTT
CASSPGQGVGNQPQHF
>17|TRBJ2-7|TRBV5-5|-|TRBD2
TGTGCCAGCAGCAGGGTCGCTAGCGGGGCAAGCCTCGTCGAGCAGTACTTC
CASSRVASGASLVEQYF
>17|TRBJ2-5|TRBV7-9|-|TRBD2
TGTGCCAGCAGCTTAGAGAGGGGCGGGGGGGACCAAGAGACCCAGTACTTC
CASSLERGGGDQETQYF
>14|TRBJ2-2|TRBV6-5|-|TRBD2
TGTGCCGGCAGGCCGGGACTAGAGGTCGGGGAGCTGTTTTTT
CAGRPGLEVGELFF
>16|TRBJ2-3|TRBV19|few|-
TGTGCCAGTAGTACGCGTTATACTCCTAGCACAGATACGCAGTATTTT
CASSTRYTPSTDTQYF
>17|TRBJ2-7|TRBV4-1|-|-
TGCGCCAGCAGCCAAGTAACCGGGGTCCCCGGGCCCTACGAGCAGTACTTC
CASSQVTGVPGPYEQYF
>15|TRBJ2-3|TRBV7-6|-|TRBD2
TGTGCCAGCAGCCTAGGACTAGCGGACACAGATACGCAGTATTTT
CASSLGLADTDTQYF
>15|TRBJ2-2|TRBV5-1|-|TRBD2
TGCGCCAGCAGCTTGGAAGCGGGGGGGCCCGGGGAGCTGTTTTTT
CASSLEAGGPGELFF
>12|TRBJ2-5|TRBV5-6|-|-
TGTGCCAGCAGTACCGGGCCGGAGGCCCAGTACTTC
CASSTGPEAQYF
>13|TRBJ2-3|TRBV5-6|-|-
TGTGCCAGCAGCTTGTTAAGCACAGATACGCAGTATTTT
CASSLLSTDTQYF
>15|TRBJ2-7|TRBV10-2|-|TRBD2
TGCGCCAGCAAATCGGGAGGCAGGTCAGATTACGAGCAGTACTTC
CASKSGGRSDYEQYF
>13|TRBJ1-3|TRBV5-8|-|-
TGTGCCAGCAGCTTGGGTCGGGGAAACACCATATATTTT
CASSLGRGNTIYF
>14|TRBJ2-5|TRBV6-1|-|TRBD1
TGTGCCAGCAGTACGGACAGGGACCAAGAGACCCAGTACTTC
CASSTDRDQETQYF
>15|TRBJ1-2|TRBV9|-|-
TGTGCCAGCAGCATATTTCCGGAGGTTGGCTATGGCTACACCTTC
CASSIFPEVGYGYTF
>19|TRBJ1-2|TRBV5-1|-|TRBD1
TGCGCCAGCAGCGTAACCGGGACAGGGGCAAGGACGGACGACTATGGCTACACCTTC
CASSVTGTGARTDDYGYTF
>17|TRBJ1-1|TRBV7-8|once|-
TGTGCCAGCAGCTCAAGCCCCAGGGTTTCCTTTTACACTGAAGCTTTCTTT
CASSSSPRVSFYTEAFF
>16|TRBJ2-1|TRBV27|-|TRBD2
TGTGCCAGCAGGAAAAGAGCGGGAGGGCCCTACAATGAGCAGTTCTTC
CASRKRAGGPYNEQFF
>13|TRBJ2-5|TRBV6-4|-|TRBD2
TGTGCCAGCAGCGCTACTAGCGGGGAGACCCAGTACTTC
CASSATSGETQYF
>13|TRBJ2-5|TRBV5-1|-|TRBD1
TGCGCCAGCAGCTCACAGGGGGCTGGAGAGCAGTACTTC
CASSSQGAGEQYF
>11|TRBJ1-1|TRBV25-1|few|-
TGTGCCAGCAGTGAAGGCCAGGGGTCTTTCTTT
CASSEGQGSFF
>14|TRBJ2-3|TRBV19|once|-
TGTGCCAGTAACACGGGAGACGTTGCAGATACGCAGTATTTT
CASNTGDVADTQYF
>11|TRBJ2-7|TRBV7-9|-|-
TGTTCCAGCAGCCCTTCGTACGAGCAGTACTTC
CSSSPSYEQYF
>14|TRBJ2-2|TRBV19|once|TRBD2
TGTGCCAGCCGACTAGCGGGAGACACCGGGGAGCTGTTTTTT
CASRLAGDTGELFF
>13|TRBJ2-7|TRBV4-3|medium-sized|-
TGCGCCAGCAGCCCGGACAGTTCCTACGAGCAGTACTTC
CASSPDSSYEQYF
>15|TRBJ1-2|TRBV27|-|TRBD1
TGTGCCAGCAGCAAAGCCGGGACAGGGAGTGACGGCTACACCTTC
CASSKAGTGSDGYTF
>14|TRBJ2-2|TRBV2|-|-
TGTGCCAGCACCGAGCGGGTCAACACCGGGGAGCTGTTTTTT
CASTERVNTGELFF